Listed here is a single TCR beta chain. All glioblastoma patients lacked an isocitrate dehydrogenase mutation. Method: immunoSEQ multiplex PCR; TCRdb's copy keeps in-frame clones and lacks some. Altogether about 92,000 clones are present, 85% to 90% being singletons, with the ten largest covering approximately 14%. The sample is drawn from a study of glioma-infiltrating T cells after dendritic cell vaccination. On the study more broadly: Autologous tumor lysate-pulsed dendritic cell vaccination was given between 2003 and 2012.

Between the trimmed V and J ends, which lost 4 bases and 0 bases, there was a span of 25 bases. Germline-derived CDR1 and CDR2 are SGHNT and YYREEE (reference sequence). The length of the CDR3 is 19 residues. V and J are TRBV5-4 and TRBJ1-2; D perhaps matches TRBD1 (6 bases). This sequence originates from a human donor with glioblastoma. Sequences were derived from blood, sampled before dendritic cell vaccination. The chain's CDR3 is CASSQASGGASPTNYGYTF. CDR3 coding DNA: TGTGCCAGCAGCCAAGCCTCGGGGGGCGCTTCCCCAACTAACTATGGCTACACCTTC.